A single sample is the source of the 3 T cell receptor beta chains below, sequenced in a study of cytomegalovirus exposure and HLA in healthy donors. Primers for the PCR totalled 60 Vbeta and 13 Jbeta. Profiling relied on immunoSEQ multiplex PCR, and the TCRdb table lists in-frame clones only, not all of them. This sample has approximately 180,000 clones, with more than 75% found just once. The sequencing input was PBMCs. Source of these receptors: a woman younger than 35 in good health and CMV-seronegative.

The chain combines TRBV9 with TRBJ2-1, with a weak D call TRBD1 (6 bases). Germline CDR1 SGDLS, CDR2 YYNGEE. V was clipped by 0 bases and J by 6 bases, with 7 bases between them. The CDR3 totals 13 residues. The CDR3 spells CASSVAGVNEQFF. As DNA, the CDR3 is TGTGCCAGCAGCGTAGCAGGGGTCAATGAGCAGTTCTTC.

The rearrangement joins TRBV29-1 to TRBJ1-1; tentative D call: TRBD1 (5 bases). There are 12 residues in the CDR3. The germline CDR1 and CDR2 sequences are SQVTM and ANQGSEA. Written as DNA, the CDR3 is TGCATCGGGCGGGGACCGAACACTGAAGCTTTCTTT. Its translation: CIGRGPNTEAFF.

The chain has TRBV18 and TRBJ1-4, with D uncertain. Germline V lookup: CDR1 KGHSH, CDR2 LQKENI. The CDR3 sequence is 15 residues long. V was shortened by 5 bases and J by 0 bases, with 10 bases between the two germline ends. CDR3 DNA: TGTGCCAGCTCAGCGGAGAAAGCAACTAATGAAAAACTGTTTTTT. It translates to CASSAEKATNEKLFF.